This T cell receptor (beta chain) was documented in a study of blood T cell repertoires in COVID-19. Study at large: Some COVID-19 samples were acute and others convalescent; all came from the United States, Italy and Spain. Sources were T cells, B-cell-depleted T cells, or PBMCs; the material itself was cDNA or gDNA.

Per germline, CDR1 SNHLY and CDR2 FYNNEI. V lost 6 bases and J lost 1; bases outside the gene matches: 2. The CDR3 spans 16 residues. Original analysis: The assay estimated nucleated cells by amplifying reference gene primers. TCRdb's table, derived via immunoSEQ multiplex PCR, lists solely in-frame clones and lacks some. Clone size and the V and J calls come from that table; the DNA yielded D and trimming. The sample carries tens of thousands of clones, about 70% recorded once. This chain connects TRBV2 to TRBJ2-6, with TRBD1 matching over 11 bases. The sample was peripheral blood. This clonotype was obtained from a man in his forties or fifties with active or convalescent COVID-19. In DNA, the CDR3 is TGTGCCAGCAGCGGACAGGGGGCATCTGGGGCCAACGTCCTGACTTTC. This translates into CASSGQGASGANVLTF.